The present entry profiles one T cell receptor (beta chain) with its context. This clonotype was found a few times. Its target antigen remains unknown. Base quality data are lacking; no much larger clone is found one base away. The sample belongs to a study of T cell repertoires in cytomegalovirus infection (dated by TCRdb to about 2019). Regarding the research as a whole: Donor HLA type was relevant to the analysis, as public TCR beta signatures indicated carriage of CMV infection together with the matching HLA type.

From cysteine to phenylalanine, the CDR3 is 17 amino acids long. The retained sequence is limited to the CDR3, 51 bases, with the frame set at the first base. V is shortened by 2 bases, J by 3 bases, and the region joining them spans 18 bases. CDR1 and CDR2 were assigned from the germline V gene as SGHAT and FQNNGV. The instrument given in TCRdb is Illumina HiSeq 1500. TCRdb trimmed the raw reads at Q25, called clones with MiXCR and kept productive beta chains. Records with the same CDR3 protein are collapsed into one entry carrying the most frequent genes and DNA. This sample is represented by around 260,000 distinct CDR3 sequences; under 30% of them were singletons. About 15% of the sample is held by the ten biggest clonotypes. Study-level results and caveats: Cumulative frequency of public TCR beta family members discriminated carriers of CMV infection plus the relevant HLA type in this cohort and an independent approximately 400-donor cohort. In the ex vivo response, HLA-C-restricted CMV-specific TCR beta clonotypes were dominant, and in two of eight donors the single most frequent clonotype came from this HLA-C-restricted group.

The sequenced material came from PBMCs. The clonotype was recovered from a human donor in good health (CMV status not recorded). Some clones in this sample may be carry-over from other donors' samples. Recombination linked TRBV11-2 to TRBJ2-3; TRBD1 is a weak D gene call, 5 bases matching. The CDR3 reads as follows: CASSLIFAAKGTDTQYF. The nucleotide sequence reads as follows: TGTGCCAGCAGCTTAATTTTCGCGGCCAAGGGGACAGATACGCAGTATTTT.